This entry features one TCR beta chain sequence. Antigen: not known. Trimming removed 0 bases at V and 2 bases at J, with 8 bases between. Germline V gene data show CDR1 as LGHNA and CDR2 as YNFKEQ. CDR3 length: 14 residues. The source of the sample is a study of shared clonotypes between healthy human individuals. Overall study findings and caveats: Larger estimated richness was generally seen in naive subsets than in memory subsets.

Sequenced by immunoSEQ multiplex PCR; TCRdb stores in-frame clones only, minus some. The sample yields some 380,000 clones, 90% to 98% seen once. The specimen sequenced was memory CD8+ T cells sorted from blood. Subset in this sample: CD45RO+ cells pooled with CCR7-negative TemRA cells. The chain couples TRBV4-2 to TRBJ2-7; either TRBD1 or TRBD2 may supply D (5 bases each). This TCR was recovered from a man under 40 in good health. The CDR3 reads CASSQDRGPYEQYF. DNA for the CDR3: TGTGCCAGCAGCCAAGATCGGGGCCCCTACGAGCAGTACTTC.